This T cell receptor (beta chain) was obtained from a study of identical twins. Germline assignment: CDR1 MGHRA and CDR2 YSYEKL. V lost 0 bases to trimming and J lost 2 bases; unmatched junction nucleotides: 8. The CDR3 has 18 amino acids. Notes on the study in general: These conclusions were based on statistical analysis (cross-sectional, not following the same donors). There was an excess of low generation probability in the out-of-frame alpha sequences that twins shared. Invariant MAIT and iNKT cells are populations that could partly confound zero-insertion analyses.

MiXCR was run by TCRdb on the 5' RACE reads, yielding one entry per CDR3 protein. The sample yields 420,000 or so distinct CDR3 sequences, 15% to 20% seen once. Remarks on this clonotype: Its cognate antigen is unknown.

The chain carries TRBV4-1 and TRBJ2-2, with 8 bases fitting TRBD2. Specimen: naive T cells sorted from blood. The clonotype comes from a man between 50 and 59 years old in good health. CDR3 residues: CASSQDRGGGPNTGELFF. The DNA of the CDR3 is TGCGCCAGCAGCCAAGATCGGGGCGGGGGGCCCAACACCGGGGAGCTGTTTTTT.